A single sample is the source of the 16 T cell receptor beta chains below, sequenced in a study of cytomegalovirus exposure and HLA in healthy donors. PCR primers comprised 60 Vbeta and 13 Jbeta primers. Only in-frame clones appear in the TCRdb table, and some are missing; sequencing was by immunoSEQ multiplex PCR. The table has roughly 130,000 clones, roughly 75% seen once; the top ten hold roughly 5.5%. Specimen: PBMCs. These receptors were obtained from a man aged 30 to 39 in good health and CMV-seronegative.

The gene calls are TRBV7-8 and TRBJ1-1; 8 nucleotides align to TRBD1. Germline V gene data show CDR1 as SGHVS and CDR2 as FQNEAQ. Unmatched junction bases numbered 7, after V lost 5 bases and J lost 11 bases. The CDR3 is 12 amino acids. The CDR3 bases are TGTGCCAGCAGCGGGACAGGCTTTTCGGCTTTCTTT. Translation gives CASSGTGFSAFF.

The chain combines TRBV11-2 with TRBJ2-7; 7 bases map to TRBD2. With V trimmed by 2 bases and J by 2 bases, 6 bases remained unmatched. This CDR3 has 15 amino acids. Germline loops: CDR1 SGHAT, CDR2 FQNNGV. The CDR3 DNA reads TGTGCCAGCAGCTTATCGCCCGGGGGGACCTACGAGCAGTACTTC. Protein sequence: CASSLSPGGTYEQYF.

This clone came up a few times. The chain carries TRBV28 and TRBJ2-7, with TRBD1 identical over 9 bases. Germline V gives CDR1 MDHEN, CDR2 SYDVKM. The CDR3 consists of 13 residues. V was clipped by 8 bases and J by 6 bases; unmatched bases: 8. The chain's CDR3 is CASLTGGRGEQYF. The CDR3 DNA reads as TGTGCCAGCTTAACAGGGGGCCGCGGCGAGCAGTACTTC.

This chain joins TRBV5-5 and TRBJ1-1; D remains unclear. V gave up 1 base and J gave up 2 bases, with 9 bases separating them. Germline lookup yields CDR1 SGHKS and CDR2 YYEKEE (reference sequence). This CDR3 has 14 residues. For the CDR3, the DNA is TGTGCCAGCAGCTTGTTTGCGGCTAACACTGAAGCTTTCTTT. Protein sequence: CASSLFAANTEAFF.

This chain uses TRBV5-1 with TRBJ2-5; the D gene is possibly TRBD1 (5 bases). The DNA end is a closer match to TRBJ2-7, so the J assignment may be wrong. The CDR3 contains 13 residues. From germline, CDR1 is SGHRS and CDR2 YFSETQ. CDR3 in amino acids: CASSAGQGYEQYF. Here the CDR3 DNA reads TGCGCCAGCAGCGCTGGGCAGGGATACGAGCAGTACTTC.

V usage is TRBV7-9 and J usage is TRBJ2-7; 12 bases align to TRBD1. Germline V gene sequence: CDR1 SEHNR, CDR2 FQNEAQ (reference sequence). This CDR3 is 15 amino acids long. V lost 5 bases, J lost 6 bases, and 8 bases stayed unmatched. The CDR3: CASSSTGTGGVEQYF. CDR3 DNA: TGTGCCAGCAGCAGTACCGGGACAGGGGGCGTCGAGCAGTACTTC.

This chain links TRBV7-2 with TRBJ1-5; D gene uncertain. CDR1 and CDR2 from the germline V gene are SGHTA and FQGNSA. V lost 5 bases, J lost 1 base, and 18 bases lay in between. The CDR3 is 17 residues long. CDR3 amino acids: CASSPVPVAWSNQPQHF. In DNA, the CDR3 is TGTGCCAGCAGCCCCGTTCCGGTTGCTTGGAGCAATCAGCCCCAGCATTTT.

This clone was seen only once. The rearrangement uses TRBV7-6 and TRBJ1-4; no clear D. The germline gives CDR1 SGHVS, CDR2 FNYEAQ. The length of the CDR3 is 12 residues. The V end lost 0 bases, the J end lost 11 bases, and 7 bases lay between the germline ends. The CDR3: CASSLARGKLFF. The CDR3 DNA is TGTGCCAGCAGCTTAGCCAGAGGGAAACTGTTTTTT.

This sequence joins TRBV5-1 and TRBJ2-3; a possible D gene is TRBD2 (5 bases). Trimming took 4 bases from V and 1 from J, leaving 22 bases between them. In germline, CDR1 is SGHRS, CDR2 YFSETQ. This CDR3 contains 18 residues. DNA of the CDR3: TGCGCCAGCAGCGTGGATTACGGGATATTGATGGGCACAGATACGCAGTATTTT. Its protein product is CASSVDYGILMGTDTQYF.

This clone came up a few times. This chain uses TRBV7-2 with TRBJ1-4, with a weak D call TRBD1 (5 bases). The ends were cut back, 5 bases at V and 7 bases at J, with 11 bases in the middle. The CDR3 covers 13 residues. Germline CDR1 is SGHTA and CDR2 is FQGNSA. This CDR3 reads CASSPSGGEKLFF. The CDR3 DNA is TGTGCCAGCAGCCCGTCGGGGGGTGAAAAACTGTTTTTT.

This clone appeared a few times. The CDR3 DNA is TGCGCCAGCAGCCAAGCGTGGACAAGGGACGAGCAGTACTTC. This encodes CASSQAWTRDEQYF. The chain joins TRBV4-3 to TRBJ2-7; tentatively, D is TRBD1 (5 bases). The germline V and J ends were trimmed by 1 base and 5 bases, with 12 bases remaining between them. The CDR3 consists of 14 residues. CDR1 and CDR2 from the germline V gene are LGHNA and YSLEER.

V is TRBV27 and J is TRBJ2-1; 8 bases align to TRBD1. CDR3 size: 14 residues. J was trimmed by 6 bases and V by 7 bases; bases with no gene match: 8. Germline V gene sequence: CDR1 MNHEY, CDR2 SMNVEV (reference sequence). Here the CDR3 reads CASKNYRGSNEQFF. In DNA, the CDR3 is TGTGCCAGCAAAAATTACAGGGGGTCCAATGAGCAGTTCTTC.

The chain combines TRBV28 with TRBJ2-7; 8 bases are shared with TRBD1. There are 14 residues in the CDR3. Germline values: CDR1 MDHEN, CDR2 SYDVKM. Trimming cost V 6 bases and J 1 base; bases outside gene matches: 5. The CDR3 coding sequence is TGTGCCAGCAGCGTCACAGGGGGGTCCTACGAGCAGTACTTC. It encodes CASSVTGGSYEQYF.

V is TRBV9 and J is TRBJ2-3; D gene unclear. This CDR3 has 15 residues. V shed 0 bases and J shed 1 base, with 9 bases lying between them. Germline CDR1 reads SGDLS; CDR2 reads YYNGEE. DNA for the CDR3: TGTGCCAGCAGCGTAGGGAGTCGGGGCACAGATACGCAGTATTTT. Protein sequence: CASSVGSRGTDTQYF.

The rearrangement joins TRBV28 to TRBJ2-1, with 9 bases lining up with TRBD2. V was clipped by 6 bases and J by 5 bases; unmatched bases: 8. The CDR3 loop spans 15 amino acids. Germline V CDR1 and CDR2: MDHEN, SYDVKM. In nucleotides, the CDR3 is TGTGCCAGCAGATCCCTAGCGGGATTAGACAATGAGCAGTTCTTC. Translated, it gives CASRSLAGLDNEQFF. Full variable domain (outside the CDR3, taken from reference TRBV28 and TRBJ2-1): DVKVTQSSRYLVKRTGEKVFLECVQDMDHENMFWYRQDPGLGLRLIYFSYDVKMKEKGDIPEGYSVSREKKERFSLILESASTNQTSMYLCASRSLAGLDNEQFFGPGTRLTVL.

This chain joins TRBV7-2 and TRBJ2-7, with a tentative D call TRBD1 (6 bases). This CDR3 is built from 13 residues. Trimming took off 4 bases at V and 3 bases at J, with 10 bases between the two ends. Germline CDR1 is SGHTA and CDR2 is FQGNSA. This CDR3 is CASSSSGVYEQYF. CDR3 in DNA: TGTGCCAGCAGCTCATCAGGGGTCTACGAGCAGTACTTC.